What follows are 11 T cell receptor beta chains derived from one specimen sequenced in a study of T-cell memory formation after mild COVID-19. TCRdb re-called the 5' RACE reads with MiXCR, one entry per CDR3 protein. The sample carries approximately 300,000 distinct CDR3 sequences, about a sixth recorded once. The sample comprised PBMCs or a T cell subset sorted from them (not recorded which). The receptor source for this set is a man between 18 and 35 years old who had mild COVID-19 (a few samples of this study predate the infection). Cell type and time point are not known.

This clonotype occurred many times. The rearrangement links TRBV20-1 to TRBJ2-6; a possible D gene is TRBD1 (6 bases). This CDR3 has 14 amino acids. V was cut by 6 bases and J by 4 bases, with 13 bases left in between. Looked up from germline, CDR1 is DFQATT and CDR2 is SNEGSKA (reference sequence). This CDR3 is CSAIRTEGANVLTF. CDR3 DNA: TGCAGTGCCATCCGGACAGAGGGGGCCAACGTCCTGACTTTC.

DNA of the CDR3: TGTGCCAGCAGCCCGAGCGGCAGCCGCTCCTATAATTCACCCCTCCACTTT. Residues: CASSPSGSRSYNSPLHF. V and J are TRBV4-2 and TRBJ1-6; D remains ambiguous. The CDR3 length is 17 residues. Germline CDR1 reads LGHNA; CDR2 reads YNFKEQ. V lost 4 bases and J lost 0, with 13 bases in between.

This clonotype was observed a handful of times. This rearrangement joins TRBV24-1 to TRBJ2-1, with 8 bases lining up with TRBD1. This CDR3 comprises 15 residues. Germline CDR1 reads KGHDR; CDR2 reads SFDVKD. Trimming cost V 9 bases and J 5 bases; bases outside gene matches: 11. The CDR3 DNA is TGTGCCACCGCAGACTCGACGGGACAGGACAATGAGCAGTTCTTC. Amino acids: CATADSTGQDNEQFF.

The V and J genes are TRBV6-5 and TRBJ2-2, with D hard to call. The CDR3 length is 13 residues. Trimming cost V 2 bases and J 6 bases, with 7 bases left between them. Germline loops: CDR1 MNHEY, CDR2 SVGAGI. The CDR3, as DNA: TGTGCCAGCAGTTACGTGGGGTCCGGGGAGCTGTTTTTT. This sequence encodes CASSYVGSGELFF.

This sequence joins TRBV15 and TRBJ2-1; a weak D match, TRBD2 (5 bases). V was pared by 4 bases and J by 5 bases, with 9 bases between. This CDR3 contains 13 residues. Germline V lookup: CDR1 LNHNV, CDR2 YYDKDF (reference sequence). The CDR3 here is CATSMRAHNEQFF. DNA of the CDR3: TGTGCCACCAGCATGCGGGCGCACAATGAGCAGTTCTTC.

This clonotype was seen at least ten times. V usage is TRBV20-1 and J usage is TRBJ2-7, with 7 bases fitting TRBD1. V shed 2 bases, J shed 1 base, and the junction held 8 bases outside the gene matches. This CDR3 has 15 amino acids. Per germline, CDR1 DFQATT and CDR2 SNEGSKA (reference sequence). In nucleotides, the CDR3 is TGCAGTGCTAGACCCCTCGGACAGGTTTCCTACGAGCAGTACTTC. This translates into CSARPLGQVSYEQYF.

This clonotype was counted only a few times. The CDR3 nucleotides are TGTGCCAGCAGTTACACCTGGGGGGCTTACGAGCAGTACTTC. Amino acids: CASSYTWGAYEQYF. The chain has TRBV6-2 or TRBV6-3 and TRBJ2-7, with D perhaps given as TRBD1 or TRBD2 (6 bases each). The CDR3 runs to 14 residues. Germline CDR1 and CDR2: MNHEY and SVGEGT. V lost 2 bases, J lost 4 bases, and 12 bases lay in between.

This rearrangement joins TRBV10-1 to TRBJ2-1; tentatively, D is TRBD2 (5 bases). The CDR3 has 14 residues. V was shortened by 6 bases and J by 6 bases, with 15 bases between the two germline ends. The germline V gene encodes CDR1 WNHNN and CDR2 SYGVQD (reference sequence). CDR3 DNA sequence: TGCGCCAGCAGGCAGTCGTTGGCGGGCAATGAGCAGTTCTTC. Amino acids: CASRQSLAGNEQFF.

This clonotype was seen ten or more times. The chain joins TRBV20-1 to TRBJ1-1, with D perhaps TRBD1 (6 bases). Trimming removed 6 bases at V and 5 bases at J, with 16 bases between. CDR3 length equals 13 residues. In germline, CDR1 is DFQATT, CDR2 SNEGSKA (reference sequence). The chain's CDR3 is CSAPTGSSTEAFF. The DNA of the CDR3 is TGCAGTGCCCCAACAGGGTCATCTACTGAAGCTTTCTTT.

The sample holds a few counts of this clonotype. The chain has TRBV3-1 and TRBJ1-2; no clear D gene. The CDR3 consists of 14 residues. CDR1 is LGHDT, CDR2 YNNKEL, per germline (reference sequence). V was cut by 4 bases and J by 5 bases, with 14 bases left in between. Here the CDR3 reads CASSLEGMLYGYTF. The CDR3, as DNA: TGTGCCAGCAGCCTCGAGGGCATGCTGTATGGCTACACCTTC. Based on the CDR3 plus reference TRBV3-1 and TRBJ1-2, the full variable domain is DTAVSQTPKYLVTQMGNDKSIKCEQNLGHDTMYWYKQDSKKFLKIMFSYNNKELIINETVPNRFSPKSPDKAHLNLHINSLELGDSAVYFCASSLEGMLYGYTFGSGTRLTVV.

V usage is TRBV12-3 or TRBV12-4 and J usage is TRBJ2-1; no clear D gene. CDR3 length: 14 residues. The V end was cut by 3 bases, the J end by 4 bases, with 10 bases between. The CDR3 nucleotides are TGTGCCAGCAGTTTTAGTATTGAGTACAATGAGCAGTTCTTC. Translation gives CASSFSIEYNEQFF.